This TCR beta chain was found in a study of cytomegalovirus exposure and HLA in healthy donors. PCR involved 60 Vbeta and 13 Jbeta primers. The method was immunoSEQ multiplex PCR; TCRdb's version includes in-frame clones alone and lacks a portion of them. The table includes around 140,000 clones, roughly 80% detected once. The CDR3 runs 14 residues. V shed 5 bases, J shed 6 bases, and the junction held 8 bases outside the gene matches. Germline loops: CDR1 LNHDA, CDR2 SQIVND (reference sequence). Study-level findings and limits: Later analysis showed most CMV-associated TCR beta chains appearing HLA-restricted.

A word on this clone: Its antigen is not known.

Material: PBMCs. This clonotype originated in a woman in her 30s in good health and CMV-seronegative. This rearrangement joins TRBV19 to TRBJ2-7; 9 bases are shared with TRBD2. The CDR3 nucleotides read TGTGCCAGTAGTTGGCGGGAGGGCCGGACCGAGCAGTACTTC. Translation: CASSWREGRTEQYF. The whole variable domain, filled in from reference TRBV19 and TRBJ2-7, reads DGGITQSPKYLFRKEGQNVTLSCEQNLNHDAMYWYRQDPGQGLRLIYYSQIVNDFQKGDIAEGYSVSREKKESFPLTVTSAQKNPTAFYLCASSWREGRTEQYFGPGTRLTVT.